This TCR beta chain was profiled in a study of cytomegalovirus exposure and HLA in healthy donors. Whole-study findings and limits: It was about 180 TCR beta chains that were listed as cytomegalovirus-associated.

Comments on this clone: The antigen remains undetermined.

CDR3 length: 15 amino acids. Trimming shortened V by 4 bases and J by 1 base, and 14 bases separated the two germline ends. The germline V gene has CDR1 LNHDA and CDR2 SQIVND (reference sequence). The PCR was carried out with 60 Vbeta primers and 13 Jbeta primers. Generated by immunoSEQ multiplex PCR, the TCRdb table keeps only in-frame clones and is missing some. The profile covers under 150,000 clones, with 80% appearing a single time and 3% to 3.5% taken by the ten largest. The chain combines TRBV19 with TRBJ2-7; D is perhaps TRBD2 (5 bases). This TCR came from a male donor in good health and CMV-seronegative. The source material was PBMCs. The CDR3, as DNA: TGTGCCAGTAGTAAGGTCCCGGACTGGTCCTACGAGCAGTACTTC. This codes for CASSKVPDWSYEQYF.